One sample yielded the 7 T cell receptor beta chains listed below, sequenced in a study of glioma-infiltrating T cells after dendritic cell vaccination. The protocol was immunoSEQ multiplex PCR, while the TCRdb copy is restricted to in-frame clones and leaves out a portion. This table holds about 87,000 clones, 80% to 90% found once. The sample here was blood, taken before dendritic cell vaccination. These receptors were taken from a human donor with glioblastoma.

J is TRBJ2-7 and V is TRBV7-3; 10 positions agree with TRBD1. J was trimmed by 3 bases and V by 5 bases; bases with no gene match: 4. Germline V CDR1 and CDR2: SGHTA, FQGTGA. The CDR3 sequence is 14 residues long. CDR3 region: CASSPGDRGYEQYF. CDR3 coding DNA: TGTGCCAGCAGCCCAGGGGACAGGGGCTACGAGCAGTACTTC.

The sample holds one count of this clone. The chain uses TRBV30 and TRBJ1-4; TRBD1 matches 7 bases. With 0 bases clipped from V and 4 bases from J, the junction kept 5 bases outside the gene matches. The germline CDR1 and CDR2 sequences are GTSNPN and SVGIG (reference sequence). There are 15 residues in the CDR3. The CDR3 spells CAWSVGGSLNEKLFF. As DNA, the CDR3 is TGTGCCTGGAGTGTAGGGGGCAGCCTTAATGAAAAACTGTTTTTT. Based on the CDR3 plus reference TRBV30 and TRBJ1-4, the full variable domain is SQTIHQWPATLVQPVGSPLSLECTVEGTSNPNLYWYRQAAGRGLQLLFYSVGIGQISSEVPQNLSASRPQDRQFILSSKKLLLSDSGFYLCAWSVGGSLNEKLFFGSGTQLSVL.

A remark on this clone: The DNA is left out, because the CDR3 cannot be placed on it with certainty; the CDR3 is given as TCRdb lists it. This chain connects TRBV6-4 to TRBJ1-5. The CDR3 is 15 residues long, counting both termini. Germline V gene data show CDR1 as MRHNA and CDR2 as SNTAGT. CDR3 sequence: CVLLCPRGGDQPQHF.

J is TRBJ2-1 and V is TRBV6-5; the match to TRBD1 covers 7 bases. The CDR3 contains 11 residues. The V gene end was trimmed by 11 bases and the J gene end by 7 bases; junction bases not matched to a gene: 5. Germline CDR1 reads MNHEY; CDR2 reads SVGAGI. The CDR3 DNA follows: TGTGCCGCCAAGGGGGCGAATGAGCAGTTCTTC. This gives the protein CAAKGANEQFF.

The V gene is TRBV7-9, the J gene TRBJ2-5; 16 bases fit TRBD2. The CDR3 has 19 amino acids. V dropped 5 bases and J dropped 1; count of bases not matched to a gene: 10. CDR1 is SEHNR and CDR2 is FQNEAQ in the germline V gene (reference sequence). In DNA form, the CDR3 reads TGTGCCAGCAGCCAGGGACTAGCGGGGGGGCAGGGCCCCCAAGAGACCCAGTACTTC. Its translation is CASSQGLAGGQGPQETQYF.

V is TRBV30 and J is TRBJ2-3; the match to TRBD2 covers 9 bases. After removal of 2 bases from V and 6 bases from J, the junction contained 12 bases not matched to a gene. This CDR3 region has 16 residues. The germline gives CDR1 GTSNPN, CDR2 SVGIG (reference sequence). CDR3: CAWSFRLAAQGDTQYF. In nucleotides, the CDR3 is TGTGCCTGGAGTTTTCGACTAGCGGCCCAGGGGGATACGCAGTATTTT.

V usage is TRBV11-1 and J usage is TRBJ2-3; 9 bases match TRBD1. V gave up 1 base and J gave up 3 bases; unmatched junction bases: 8. This CDR3 is built from 17 residues. CDR1 and CDR2 from the germline V gene are SGHAT and FQDESV (reference sequence). The CDR3, as DNA: TGTGCCAGCAGCTTAGATTATGGACAGGGGAGGACAGATACGCAGTATTTT. This encodes CASSLDYGQGRTDTQYF. The entire variable domain, with the rest obtained from reference TRBV11-1 and TRBJ2-3, is as follows: EAEVAQSPRYKITEKSQAVAFWCDPISGHATLYWYRQILGQGPELLVQFQDESVVDDSQLPKDRFSAERLKGVDSTLKIQPAELGDSAMYLCASSLDYGQGRTDTQYFGPGTRLTVL.